This record covers a single T cell receptor beta chain. In this sample, this clonotype turned up a few times. No antigen is known for it. No base quality information exists; no much larger clone differs at one position. The TCR beta CDR3 regions were amplified from the RNA transcripts. The first round of RT-PCR for the TCR CDR3 was performed with the HTBI primer set and the Qiagen OneStep RT-PCR kit. The libraries were constructed in a second round of multiplex PCR and then size-selected and purified. Paired-end sequencing of the libraries was performed with 100 bp reads on an Illumina HiSeq2000. The study's processing was this. SOAPnuke was used to process the raw data, with reads discarded if the reads contained adapters or uncalled bases, had a mean Phred below 15, or lacked an exact constant-primer or identifier match. High-quality paired reads were merged using COPE v1.2.5, and each unique nucleotide sequence was defined as a clonotype. Clonotypes were aligned to IMGT TRBV, TRBD and TRBJ reference segments using MiTCR v1.1. Only V-J combinations with frequency above 0.0001, covering 99% to 99.2% of repertoires, were analysed. A TCS score was defined as the ratio of F50 (clonal expansion) to E x V (chaos), with BLOSUM62-based TCRdist applied between CDR3 peptides within each V-J. Welch's t-statistics and random forest reduced around 550 V-J features to about 13, which were used in a naive Bayes classifier (R e1071). The similarity between thyroid and blood repertoires was quantified using the Morisita-Horn index. Clones were called with MiXCR by TCRdb after fastp trimmed the public reads at Q25, and only in-frame beta chains were retained. Rows merge per CDR3 protein into single entries with the most common DNA and genes. TCRdb's processing, not the authors', yielded these V and J calls. The sample table holds fewer than 650,000 distinct CDR3 sequences, of which 46% were seen once. About 43% of the sample goes to the ten largest clones.

CDR1 and CDR2 are read off the germline V gene as ENHRY and SYGVKD. Ends trimmed: V by 8 bases, J by 0 bases; bases unmatched to a gene: 9. The CDR3 measures 16 amino acids from cysteine to phenylalanine. This entry keeps only the CDR3 DNA: 48 bases, framed from base 1. The study excluded patients with uncontrolled infections, other autoimmune diseases, pregnancy or lactation. Diagnoses relied on clinical symptoms, serum thyroxine and TRAb, thyroid ultrasound and orbital computed tomography. Total RNA was extracted with Trizol reagent, and quality was checked on an Agilent 2100 Bioanalyzer. The data originate from a study of T cells in Graves' hyperthyroidism and ophthalmopathy (dated by TCRdb to between 2018 and 2021). About the investigation overall: To identify TCR V-J signatures that set the groups apart, the researchers used a discovery cohort of 100 or so patients, made up of under 45 with Graves' ophthalmopathy and some 55 with stable Graves' hyperthyroidism. TCR Vbeta CDR3 sequencing of 120 to 150 peripheral blood samples (approximately 44 ophthalmopathy, 75 or so hyperthyroidism and some 17 progressor patients) is reported in the paper. The roughly 100 discovery patients were randomly divided into training and test sets at a 7:3 ratio. Thyroid tissue and blood T-cell repertoires from roughly six Graves' hyperthyroidism patients were also compared in the study. Whether ophthalmopathy could be predicted prospectively was tested in an independent validation cohort made up of fewer than 20 hyperthyroidism patients plus 17 patients who later progressed to ophthalmopathy. Following sampling, methimazole starting at 30 mg daily was given to hyperthyroidism patients, and high-dose intravenous methylprednisolone was given to ophthalmopathy patients. Overall study results and their limits: Sample size was not statistically predetermined, and investigators were not blinded to group allocation. Blood samples also contained most of the expanded thyroid clonotypes (frequency above 0.001), which suggests that blood repertoires may reflect thyroid immune responses. Ophthalmopathy was separated from stable hyperthyroidism by a 13 V-J signature model, with just over 85% sensitivity and about 81% specificity obtained in cross-validation and 80%/75% obtained in testing. During validation, the model predicted progression to ophthalmopathy a median of about 6.3 months ahead of onset, with around 65% sensitivity and around 72% specificity.

The V and J genes are TRBV10-3 and TRBJ1-2; TRBD1 fits 10 bases in the junction. This receptor was taken from an adult woman with Graves' disease, either hyperthyroidism or ophthalmopathy (not recorded which). The sequenced sample was peripheral blood or thyroid tissue (not recorded which). The CDR3 here reads CAIHADRGLANYGYTF. The DNA sequence follows: TGTGCCATCCATGCCGACAGGGGGCTAGCTAACTATGGCTACACCTTC.